A selection of T cell receptor beta chains follows, all from one sample in a study of blood T cell repertoires in COVID-19. Method: immunoSEQ multiplex PCR; TCRdb's copy keeps in-frame clones and lacks some. The sample has more than 95,000 clones; 70% to 90% are singletons. Sequencing was performed on peripheral blood. Every receptor here comes from a woman aged 55-70 years in a cohort sampled during active or convalescent COVID-19. The CDR3 runs from the conserved cysteine through the conserved F or W. The D gene is left open where the match is weak. Clone size appears in some rows only: once, few, many, or a class for an expanded clone.

d_call: TRBD1
clone_size: few
v_call: TRBV28
j_call: TRBJ1-3
cdr3_nt: TGTGCCAGCAGTGCCACGGGACAGGGGCGCAACACCATATATTTT
cdr3_aa: CASSATGQGRNTIYF

d_call: -
clone_size: -
v_call: TRBV24-1
j_call: TRBJ2-3
cdr3_nt: TGTGCCACCAGTGATTCCGGCGGCAGCTACACAGATACGCAGTATTTT
cdr3_aa: CATSDSGGSYTDTQYF

d_call: -
clone_size: -
v_call: TRBV19
j_call: TRBJ2-5
cdr3_nt: TGTGCCAGTAGCGAGGACAGCCCCTCGGGGCGGACCCAGTACTTC
cdr3_aa: CASSEDSPSGRTQYF

d_call: -
clone_size: -
v_call: TRBV30
j_call: TRBJ2-2
cdr3_nt: TGTGCCTGGAGTGTGGCAGTGGACACCGGGGAGCTGTTTTTT
cdr3_aa: CAWSVAVDTGELFF

d_call: -
clone_size: few
v_call: TRBV10-2
j_call: TRBJ2-2
cdr3_nt: TGCGCCAGCAGTGCCACAGGATACACCGGGGAGCTGTTTTTT
cdr3_aa: CASSATGYTGELFF

d_call: TRBD1
clone_size: -
v_call: TRBV2
j_call: TRBJ1-5
cdr3_nt: TGTGCCAGCAGCAACAGGGGACGGGGAAATCAGCCCCAGCATTTT
cdr3_aa: CASSNRGRGNQPQHF

d_call: TRBD1
clone_size: -
v_call: TRBV7-2
j_call: TRBJ2-2
cdr3_nt: TGTGCCAGCAGCTACCGGGACAGGGACACCGGGGAGCTGTTTTTT
cdr3_aa: CASSYRDRDTGELFF

d_call: TRBD2
clone_size: -
v_call: TRBV7-3
j_call: TRBJ2-1
cdr3_nt: TGTGCCAGCAGCTTAATAGCTAGCGGGAGCAACGTACGGTTCTTC
cdr3_aa: CASSLIASGSNVRFF

d_call: TRBD2
clone_size: -
v_call: TRBV28
j_call: TRBJ2-4
cdr3_nt: TGTGCCAGCAGTCCTCAGGCCCTAGCGGCACTAGCCAAAAACATTCAGTACTTC
cdr3_aa: CASSPQALAALAKNIQYF

d_call: TRBD1
clone_size: -
v_call: TRBV7-2
j_call: TRBJ1-4
cdr3_nt: TGTGCCAGCAGCCAGGACAGGGGGGAGGAAAAACTGTTTTTT
cdr3_aa: CASSQDRGEEKLFF

d_call: TRBD1
clone_size: -
v_call: TRBV14
j_call: TRBJ1-2
cdr3_nt: TGTGCCAGCAGCCACGACAGGGTGAGCGGCTACACCTTC
cdr3_aa: CASSHDRVSGYTF

d_call: -
clone_size: -
v_call: TRBV5-6
j_call: TRBJ1-5
cdr3_nt: TGTGCCAGCAGCCCGGGAAGGCATAATCAGCCCCAGCATTTT
cdr3_aa: CASSPGRHNQPQHF

d_call: -
clone_size: -
v_call: TRBV3-1/TRBV3-2
j_call: TRBJ1-1
cdr3_nt: TGTGCCAGCAGCCCCACAGCGAACACTGAAGCTTTCTTT
cdr3_aa: CASSPTANTEAFF

d_call: TRBD1
clone_size: -
v_call: TRBV5-5
j_call: TRBJ1-1
cdr3_nt: TGTGCCAGCAGCTTGACCCAAGACAGGGGACGGGACACTGAAGCTTTCTTT
cdr3_aa: CASSLTQDRGRDTEAFF

d_call: -
clone_size: few
v_call: TRBV7-2
j_call: TRBJ2-2
cdr3_nt: TGTGCCAGCAGCTTAGTCGACAAACCCGGGGAGCTGTTTTTT
cdr3_aa: CASSLVDKPGELFF

d_call: TRBD1
clone_size: -
v_call: TRBV5-1
j_call: TRBJ2-5
cdr3_nt: TGCGCCAGCAGCTTTACAGGGGGAGAGACCCAGTACTTC
cdr3_aa: CASSFTGGETQYF

d_call: TRBD1
clone_size: -
v_call: TRBV11-2
j_call: TRBJ2-5
cdr3_nt: TGTGCCAGCAGCCTGACAGGGGGCGCGGAGACCCAGTACTTC
cdr3_aa: CASSLTGGAETQYF

d_call: -
clone_size: -
v_call: TRBV20-1
j_call: TRBJ1-2
cdr3_nt: TGCAGTGCTAGTACACAGGCAGGCTATGGCTACACCTTC
cdr3_aa: CSASTQAGYGYTF

d_call: TRBD1
clone_size: once
v_call: TRBV18
j_call: TRBJ1-1
cdr3_nt: TGTGCCAGCTCACCATTGGACAGGGGGTACACTGAAGCTTTCTTT
cdr3_aa: CASSPLDRGYTEAFF

d_call: -
clone_size: -
v_call: TRBV7-3
j_call: TRBJ2-2
cdr3_nt: TGTGCCAGCAGCTTAAGCTCCGGCACCGGGGAGCTGTTTTTT
cdr3_aa: CASSLSSGTGELFF

d_call: TRBD2
clone_size: -
v_call: TRBV28
j_call: TRBJ2-2
cdr3_nt: TGTGCCAGCAGGCCTCCGGGACTAGCGGGCACCGGGGAGCTGTTTTTT
cdr3_aa: CASRPPGLAGTGELFF

d_call: TRBD2
clone_size: -
v_call: TRBV23-1
j_call: TRBJ2-1
cdr3_nt: TGCGCCAGCAGTCAATCGAATCCTAGCGGGGGCCTGCTTCAACGGAGCTCGTCACAGTTCTTC
cdr3_aa: CASSQSNPSGGLLQRSSSQFF

d_call: -
clone_size: -
v_call: TRBV11-2
j_call: TRBJ1-1
cdr3_nt: TGTGCCAGCAGCTCTCAGGCAGGGAACACTGAAGCTTTCTTT
cdr3_aa: CASSSQAGNTEAFF

d_call: -
clone_size: -
v_call: TRBV11-2
j_call: TRBJ1-1
cdr3_nt: TGTGCCAGCAGCTTTGGGAGTAAGGGCACTGAAGCTTTCTTT
cdr3_aa: CASSFGSKGTEAFF

d_call: TRBD1
clone_size: -
v_call: TRBV18
j_call: TRBJ1-2
cdr3_nt: TGTGCCAGCTCATCGGACAGGGTAGTAGCCTATGGCTACACCTTC
cdr3_aa: CASSSDRVVAYGYTF

d_call: -
clone_size: -
v_call: TRBV7-2
j_call: TRBJ1-1
cdr3_nt: TGTGCCAGCAGCTCCTTCGAGAGGCCGAACACTGAAGCTTTCTTT
cdr3_aa: CASSSFERPNTEAFF

d_call: -
clone_size: -
v_call: TRBV19
j_call: TRBJ1-5
cdr3_nt: TGTGCCAGTAGTATCGACCCCCTTGGAGGGGCCCAGCATTTT
cdr3_aa: CASSIDPLGGAQHF

d_call: -
clone_size: -
v_call: TRBV7-3
j_call: TRBJ1-6
cdr3_nt: TGTGCCAGCAGCCTCAACTCGGATTCACCCCTCCACTTT
cdr3_aa: CASSLNSDSPLHF

d_call: -
clone_size: -
v_call: TRBV19
j_call: TRBJ2-1
cdr3_nt: TGTGCCAGGGGGGGGCCCGGCAATGAGCAGTTCTTC
cdr3_aa: CARGGPGNEQFF

d_call: -
clone_size: -
v_call: TRBV7-9
j_call: TRBJ1-4
cdr3_nt: TGTGCCAGCAGCTTAGGTCTGGGCAGCGAAAAACTGTTTTTT
cdr3_aa: CASSLGLGSEKLFF

d_call: TRBD2
clone_size: -
v_call: TRBV9
j_call: TRBJ2-7
cdr3_nt: TGTGCCAGTAGCCGGACTAGCGGGGACTACGAGCAGTACTTC
cdr3_aa: CASSRTSGDYEQYF

d_call: -
clone_size: -
v_call: TRBV11-2
j_call: TRBJ2-1
cdr3_nt: TGTGCCAGCAGCTTAGCCGAGGGCCCCTACAATGAGCAGTTCTTC
cdr3_aa: CASSLAEGPYNEQFF

d_call: -
clone_size: -
v_call: TRBV28
j_call: TRBJ2-7
cdr3_nt: TGTGCCAGCAGTTCAGGGTTCGGGGGCGGGAGTCCTGGAAAAAGGAACGAGCAGTACTTC
cdr3_aa: CASSSGFGGGSPGKRNEQYF

d_call: TRBD1
clone_size: -
v_call: TRBV10-3
j_call: TRBJ1-5
cdr3_nt: TGTGCCATCAGCGGACAGGCAGATCAGCCCCAGCATTTT
cdr3_aa: CAISGQADQPQHF

d_call: -
clone_size: -
v_call: TRBV28
j_call: TRBJ1-5
cdr3_nt: TGTGCCAGCACCCCCCCGCGGAATCAGCCCCAGCATTTT
cdr3_aa: CASTPPRNQPQHF